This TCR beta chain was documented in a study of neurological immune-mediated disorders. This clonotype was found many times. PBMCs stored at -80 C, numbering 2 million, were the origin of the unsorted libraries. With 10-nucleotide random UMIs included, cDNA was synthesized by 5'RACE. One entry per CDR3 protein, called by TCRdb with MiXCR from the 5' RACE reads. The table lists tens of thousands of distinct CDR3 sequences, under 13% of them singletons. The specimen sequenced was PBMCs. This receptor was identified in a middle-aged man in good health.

The CDR3 nucleotides read TGCAGTGCTAGCCACCGTGGGAGAATCACAGATACGCAGTATTTT. Residues: CSASHRGRITDTQYF. The V gene is TRBV20-1, the J gene TRBJ2-3; D perhaps matches TRBD2 (5 bases). This CDR3 is built from 15 residues. Germline V gene sequence: CDR1 DFQATT, CDR2 SNEGSKA (reference sequence). Trimming took 3 bases from V and 2 from J, leaving 15 bases between them.